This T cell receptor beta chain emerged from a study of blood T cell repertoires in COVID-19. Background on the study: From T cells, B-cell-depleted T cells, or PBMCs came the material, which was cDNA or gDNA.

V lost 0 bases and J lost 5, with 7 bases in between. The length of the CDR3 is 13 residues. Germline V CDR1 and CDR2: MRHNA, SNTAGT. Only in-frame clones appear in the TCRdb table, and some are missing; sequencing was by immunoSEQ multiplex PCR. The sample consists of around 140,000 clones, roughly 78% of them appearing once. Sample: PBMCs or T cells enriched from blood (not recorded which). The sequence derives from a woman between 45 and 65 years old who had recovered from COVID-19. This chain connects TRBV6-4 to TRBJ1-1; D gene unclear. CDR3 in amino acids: CASSDSIGTEAFF. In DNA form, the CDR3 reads TGTGCCAGCAGTGACTCGATCGGGACTGAAGCTTTCTTT.